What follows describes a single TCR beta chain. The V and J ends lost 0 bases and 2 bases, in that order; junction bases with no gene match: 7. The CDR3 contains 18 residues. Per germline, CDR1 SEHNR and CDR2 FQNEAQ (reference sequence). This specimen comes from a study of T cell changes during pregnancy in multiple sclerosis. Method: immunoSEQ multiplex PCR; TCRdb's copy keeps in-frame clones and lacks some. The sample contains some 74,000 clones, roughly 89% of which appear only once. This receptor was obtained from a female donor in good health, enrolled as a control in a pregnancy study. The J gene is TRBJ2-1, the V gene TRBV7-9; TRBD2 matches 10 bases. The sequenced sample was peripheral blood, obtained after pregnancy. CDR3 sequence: CASSLAGILAGAYNEQFF. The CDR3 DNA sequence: TGTGCCAGCAGCTTAGCGGGTATTCTAGCGGGGGCCTACAATGAGCAGTTCTTC.